This is a list of T cell receptor beta chains from one sample in a study of T cell changes during pregnancy in multiple sclerosis. Here immunoSEQ multiplex PCR was the method, and the copy in TCRdb shows in-frame clones only, minus some. The table records around 40,000 clones, 80% to 95% of them present only once. Material: CD4+ T cells from peripheral blood mononuclear cells, obtained in the second trimester of pregnancy. The source is a female donor in good health, enrolled as a control in a pregnancy study. Each CDR3 is given with its conserved first and last residue. The D gene is left open where the match is weak. Not all rows give a size; the values are once, few, many and, for expanded clones, a class.

V gene	J gene	D gene	clone size	CDR3 DNA	CDR3 protein
TRBV6-6	TRBJ1-5	NA	once	TGTGCCAGCAGTTACCCGGACACACGAAACAATCAGCCCCAGCATTTT	CASSYPDTRNNQPQHF
TRBV7-3	TRBJ2-7	NA	NA	TGTGCCAGCAGCCGAACGGCTACAGGGAGTGGGTACGAGCAGTACTTC	CASSRTATGSGYEQYF
TRBV7-2	TRBJ2-3	TRBD1	NA	TGTGCCAGCAGCGGGTCCGGGACAGGTCCTACAGATACGCAGTATTTT	CASSGSGTGPTDTQYF
TRBV5-4	TRBJ2-2	NA	NA	TGTGCCAGCAGCTCTAACACCGGGGAGCTGTTTTTT	CASSSNTGELFF
TRBV6-6	TRBJ2-1	TRBD2	NA	TGTGCCAGCGGAGACGGGAGGGCCCCGGACAATGAGCAGTTCTTC	CASGDGRAPDNEQFF
TRBV28	TRBJ2-2	TRBD2	once	TGTGCCAGCAGTTCCACTAGCGCCTATAGCTCCGGGGAGCTGTTTTTT	CASSSTSAYSSGELFF
TRBV4-2	TRBJ2-7	TRBD2	NA	TGTGCCAGCAGCCCTGGGACTAGCGGGAGTCGCGAGCAGTACTTC	CASSPGTSGSREQYF
TRBV7-9	TRBJ2-1	NA	NA	TGTGCCAGCAGCTTCGGCAGGTTCGGAGGAGAGCAGTTCTTC	CASSFGRFGGEQFF
TRBV9	TRBJ1-6	NA	NA	TGTGCCAGCAGCGTGGGTGAGGGAACAGCCTCTTATTCACCCCTCCACTTT	CASSVGEGTASYSPLHF
TRBV6-1	TRBJ2-1	NA	once	TGTGCCAGCAGAGAAGTTCTAGCGCAGACCTACAATGAGCAGTTCTTC	CASREVLAQTYNEQFF
TRBV18	TRBJ2-7	NA	few	TGTGCCAGCTCACCGGGGGGTCACTCCTACGAGCAGTACTTC	CASSPGGHSYEQYF
TRBV5-4	TRBJ1-2	NA	NA	TGTGCCAGCAGCTTGCCGGACTATGGCTACACCTTC	CASSLPDYGYTF
TRBV11-1	TRBJ1-1	NA	NA	TGTGCCAGCAGCCCGATCGGGGATCATAACACTGAAGCTTTCTTT	CASSPIGDHNTEAFF
TRBV27	TRBJ2-7	NA	NA	TGTGCCAGCAGTTTTGACCCTGGCGGGGACTACGAGCAGTACTTC	CASSFDPGGDYEQYF
TRBV7-2	TRBJ2-3	TRBD2	NA	TGTGCCAGCAGACCCCCGGGACTAGGAACAGATACGCAGTATTTT	CASRPPGLGTDTQYF
TRBV2	TRBJ1-5	TRBD1	few	TGTGCCAGCGCCTCGACAGGGGCGGGCAATCAGCCCCAGCATTTT	CASASTGAGNQPQHF
TRBV10-2	TRBJ1-1	NA	NA	TGCGCCAGCAATGAGGGAGTAGGTTTGAACACTGAAGCTTTCTTT	CASNEGVGLNTEAFF
TRBV5-5	TRBJ1-1	NA	NA	TGTGCCAGCAGCTCATCACCACGGGACTTTGAAGCTTTCTTT	CASSSSPRDFEAFF
TRBV19	TRBJ1-2	NA	NA	TGTGCCAGTAGTATTGCTGGGGCCGGGGGCTACACCTTC	CASSIAGAGGYTF
TRBV5-1	TRBJ1-3	NA	NA	TGCGCCAGCAGCTTGAGTCTGAGCTCTGGAAACACCATATATTTT	CASSLSLSSGNTIYF
TRBV27	TRBJ2-1	NA	NA	TGTGCCAGCAGCCGAAAATCCAGCACAGGGCGCAATGAGCAGTTCTTC	CASSRKSSTGRNEQFF